This T cell receptor beta chain was obtained from a study of T-cell memory formation after mild COVID-19. Study-level points and caveats: Mainly in CM and EM were contracting CD4+ clones; CD8+ were in EMRA.

Trimming shortened V by 4 bases and J by 10 bases, and 12 bases separated the two germline ends. Germline V gene lookup returns CDR1 SGHRS and CDR2 YFSETQ. This CDR3 is built from 12 residues. TCRdb called the 5' RACE reads again in MiXCR, with one record for every CDR3 protein. The sample lists hundreds of thousands of distinct CDR3 sequences, more than 15% occurring once. The sample holds a few counts of this clonotype. Antigen unknown. V is TRBV5-1 and J is TRBJ2-1; maybe TRBD2 (6 bases). The receptor was isolated from an adult woman who had mild COVID-19 (a few samples of this study predate the infection). Cell type and time point are not known. Material for sequencing was PBMCs or a T cell subset sorted from them (not recorded which). CDR3 region: CASSLMEGEQFF. The CDR3 DNA is TGCGCCAGCAGCCTCATGGAGGGAGAGCAGTTCTTC.